This T cell receptor beta chain was captured by sequencing in a study of T cell changes during pregnancy in multiple sclerosis. The length of the CDR3 is 15 residues. Trimming shortened V by 1 base and J by 4 bases, and 10 bases separated the two germline ends. Germline CDR1 SGHVS, CDR2 FNYEAQ. Using immunoSEQ multiplex PCR, the repertoire was profiled, and TCRdb retains in-frame clones only, with some absent. The data contain 35,000 to 40,000 clones, more than 75% of them seen just once; the ten biggest clones take up 6% to 7.5%. This sequence joins TRBV7-6 and TRBJ1-4; a possible D gene is TRBD1 (5 bases). The material was CD8+ T cells from peripheral blood mononuclear cells, obtained in the third trimester of pregnancy. This clonotype was sampled from a female donor with multiple sclerosis, enrolled in a pregnancy study. CDR3 protein: CASSLGRALNEKLFF. The CDR3 DNA follows: TGTGCCAGCAGCTTAGGCAGGGCCCTTAATGAAAAACTGTTTTTT.